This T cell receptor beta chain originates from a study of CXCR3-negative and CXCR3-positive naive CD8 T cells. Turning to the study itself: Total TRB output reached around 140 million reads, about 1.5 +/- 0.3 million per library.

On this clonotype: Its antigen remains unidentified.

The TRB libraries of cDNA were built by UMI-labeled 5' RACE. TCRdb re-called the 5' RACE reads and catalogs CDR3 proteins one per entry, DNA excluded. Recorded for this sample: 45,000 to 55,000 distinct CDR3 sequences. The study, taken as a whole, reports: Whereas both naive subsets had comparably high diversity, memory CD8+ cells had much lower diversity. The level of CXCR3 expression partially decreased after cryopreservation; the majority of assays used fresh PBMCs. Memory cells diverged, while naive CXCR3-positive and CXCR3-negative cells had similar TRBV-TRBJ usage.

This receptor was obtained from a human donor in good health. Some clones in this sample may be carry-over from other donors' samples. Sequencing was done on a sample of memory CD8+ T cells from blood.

CDR3 sequence: CASSESTGMVGETQYF. The genes are TRBV25-1 and TRBJ2-5; as DNA is missing, the TRBD1 call by TCRdb cannot be tested. CDR3 length: 16 amino acids. Germline V gene lookup returns CDR1 MGHDK and CDR2 SYGVNS.